These T cell receptor beta chains were read from a single sample in a study of T cell responses to AZD1222 COVID-19 vaccine. The data were produced by immunoSEQ multiplex PCR, yet TCRdb's version contains in-frame clones alone and is incomplete. The sample lists roughly 80,000 clones; about 91% were seen once. Sequenced material: peripheral blood, taken on day 0 of AZD1222 vaccination. All receptors derive from an adult in good health. The CDR3 runs from the conserved cysteine through the conserved F or W. Each record gives: D gene, J gene, V gene, clone size, CDR3 DNA, CDR3 protein. A D gene is named only where the DNA matches it firmly. A clone size is listed for some rows: how often the clone was seen (once, few, many), or a class if it is expanded.

d_gene: TRBD1; j_gene: TRBJ2-7; v_gene: TRBV28; abundance: medium-sized; CDR3nt: TGTGCCAGCTTAGCTTATAGACGGGACAGCTCCTACGAGCAGTACTTC; CDR3aa: CASLAYRRDSSYEQYF
d_gene: .; j_gene: TRBJ1-4; v_gene: TRBV5-7; abundance: .; CDR3nt: TGTGCCAGCAAAGAGAGGCGGGATAATGAAAAACTGTTTTTT; CDR3aa: CASKERRDNEKLFF
d_gene: .; j_gene: TRBJ2-7; v_gene: TRBV27; abundance: once; CDR3nt: TGTGCCAGCAGTCCACGAAAGGCTTACTACGAGCAGTACTTC; CDR3aa: CASSPRKAYYEQYF
d_gene: .; j_gene: TRBJ2-7; v_gene: TRBV7-8; abundance: .; CDR3nt: TGTGCCAGCAGCTTTTCGGGGCAGGGGACGTCTTACGAGCAGTACTTC; CDR3aa: CASSFSGQGTSYEQYF
d_gene: TRBD2; j_gene: TRBJ2-2; v_gene: TRBV2; abundance: .; CDR3nt: TGTGCCAGCACCGGACTAGCGGGAGGGAACACCGGGGAGCTGTTTTTT; CDR3aa: CASTGLAGGNTGELFF
d_gene: .; j_gene: TRBJ2-7; v_gene: TRBV27; abundance: once; CDR3nt: TGTGCCAGCAGTTCCCTATCAGGGTACGAGCAGTACTTC; CDR3aa: CASSSLSGYEQYF
d_gene: .; j_gene: TRBJ1-4; v_gene: TRBV2; abundance: few; CDR3nt: TGTGCCAGCAGCCCCTATGAAAAACTGTTTTTT; CDR3aa: CASSPYEKLFF
d_gene: TRBD2; j_gene: TRBJ2-2; v_gene: TRBV18; abundance: .; CDR3nt: TGTGCCAGCTCACCACCGACTAGCCGGCACACCGGGGAGCTGTTTTTT; CDR3aa: CASSPPTSRHTGELFF
d_gene: .; j_gene: TRBJ2-7; v_gene: TRBV21-1; abundance: .; CDR3nt: TGTGCCAGCAGCAAAGTCGGCCGAAGCTCCTACGAGCAGTACTTC; CDR3aa: CASSKVGRSSYEQYF
d_gene: .; j_gene: TRBJ2-7; v_gene: TRBV28; abundance: .; CDR3nt: TGTGCCAGCAGTTTAGAAGGTTCCACCTACGAGCAGTACTTC; CDR3aa: CASSLEGSTYEQYF
d_gene: TRBD1; j_gene: TRBJ2-5; v_gene: TRBV7-9; abundance: .; CDR3nt: TGTGCCAGCAGCCTCGGACAGGGGTCAGGGGAGACCCAGTACTTC; CDR3aa: CASSLGQGSGETQYF
d_gene: .; j_gene: TRBJ2-1; v_gene: TRBV19; abundance: .; CDR3nt: TGTGCCAGTAGTATGTCGGCGGGTACTTCCTACAATGAGCAGTTCTTC; CDR3aa: CASSMSAGTSYNEQFF
d_gene: TRBD2; j_gene: TRBJ2-2; v_gene: TRBV7-2; abundance: .; CDR3nt: TGTGCCAGCAGCTTAGAGCCAGCGGGGGGGACCGGGGAGCTGTTTTTT; CDR3aa: CASSLEPAGGTGELFF
d_gene: TRBD2; j_gene: TRBJ2-5; v_gene: TRBV5-1; abundance: .; CDR3nt: TGCGCCAGCAGCTTGGCCGGGAGAGGGCGGGAGGGCCGCGAGACCCAGTACTTC; CDR3aa: CASSLAGRGREGRETQYF
d_gene: .; j_gene: TRBJ2-1; v_gene: TRBV3-1/TRBV3-2; abundance: .; CDR3nt: TGTGCCAGCAGCCCAAGTGAGTATCGAGAGCAGTTCTTC; CDR3aa: CASSPSEYREQFF
d_gene: .; j_gene: TRBJ1-3; v_gene: TRBV6-6; abundance: .; CDR3nt: TGTGCCAGCACCGGACCCGCTGCACCCACCATATATTTT; CDR3aa: CASTGPAAPTIYF
d_gene: TRBD2; j_gene: TRBJ2-5; v_gene: TRBV7-8; abundance: .; CDR3nt: TGTGCCAGCAGGAAGGGGAGACTAGCCGGCGAGACCCAGTACTTC; CDR3aa: CASRKGRLAGETQYF
d_gene: .; j_gene: TRBJ2-1; v_gene: TRBV27; abundance: .; CDR3nt: TGTGCCAGCAGTTTGACGAACAGGGACAATGAGCAGTTCTTC; CDR3aa: CASSLTNRDNEQFF
d_gene: .; j_gene: TRBJ2-5; v_gene: TRBV4-3; abundance: .; CDR3nt: TGCGCCAGCAGCCAAGATTCGGGGTCCCAAGAGACCCAGTACTTC; CDR3aa: CASSQDSGSQETQYF
d_gene: .; j_gene: TRBJ2-3; v_gene: TRBV6-2/TRBV6-3; abundance: .; CDR3nt: TGTGCCAGCAGTTCCGCGGGGACATACACAGATACGCAGTATTTT; CDR3aa: CASSSAGTYTDTQYF
d_gene: TRBD2; j_gene: TRBJ2-1; v_gene: TRBV19; abundance: .; CDR3nt: TGTGCCAGTAATAAGGGTGAAAGCCTAGCGGGAGGAGGCAATGAGCAGTTCTTC; CDR3aa: CASNKGESLAGGGNEQFF
d_gene: TRBD1; j_gene: TRBJ1-3; v_gene: TRBV10-3; abundance: .; CDR3nt: TGTGCCATCAGTAACGGACAGGGCGGAAACACCATATATTTT; CDR3aa: CAISNGQGGNTIYF
d_gene: .; j_gene: TRBJ1-1; v_gene: TRBV7-6; abundance: .; CDR3nt: TGTGCCAGCAGCTTCGGACAGAGCTCTGAAGCTTTCTTT; CDR3aa: CASSFGQSSEAFF
d_gene: .; j_gene: TRBJ1-6; v_gene: TRBV5-1; abundance: .; CDR3nt: TGCGCCAGCAGCTTGGTCGGGCAGCGATATAATTCACCCCTCCACTTT; CDR3aa: CASSLVGQRYNSPLHF
d_gene: .; j_gene: TRBJ1-4; v_gene: TRBV7-2; abundance: .; CDR3nt: TGTGCCAGCAGCCCGCAGCTGGGGGCAACTAATGAAAAACTGTTTTTT; CDR3aa: CASSPQLGATNEKLFF
d_gene: .; j_gene: TRBJ1-5; v_gene: TRBV6-1; abundance: .; CDR3nt: TGTGCCAGCAGTGGACCCACGGGCTTGAGCAATCAGCCCCAGCATTTT; CDR3aa: CASSGPTGLSNQPQHF
d_gene: TRBD1; j_gene: TRBJ1-3; v_gene: TRBV7-2; abundance: .; CDR3nt: TGTGCCAGCAGCGAGGACAGGTCGCCTGGAAACACCATATATTTT; CDR3aa: CASSEDRSPGNTIYF
d_gene: .; j_gene: TRBJ2-5; v_gene: TRBV18; abundance: .; CDR3nt: TGTGCCAGCTCACCTACGGGACCCCCACAAGAGACCCAGTACTTC; CDR3aa: CASSPTGPPQETQYF
d_gene: .; j_gene: TRBJ1-1; v_gene: TRBV6-6; abundance: .; CDR3nt: TGTGCCAGCAGTTCCCAGTTAGGGAACACTGAAGCTTTCTTT; CDR3aa: CASSSQLGNTEAFF
d_gene: TRBD2; j_gene: TRBJ2-2; v_gene: TRBV3-1/TRBV3-2; abundance: .; CDR3nt: TGTGCCAGCAGTCCAACTCTAGCGGGAGCCGGGGAGCTGTTTTTT; CDR3aa: CASSPTLAGAGELFF
d_gene: .; j_gene: TRBJ2-1; v_gene: TRBV6-4; abundance: .; CDR3nt: TGTGCCAGCAGTGACCAACCGGGCGAGTCCTACAATGAGCAGTTCTTC; CDR3aa: CASSDQPGESYNEQFF
d_gene: .; j_gene: TRBJ1-2; v_gene: TRBV5-4; abundance: once; CDR3nt: TGTGCCAGCAGCTTGGTTCCAGATAACTATGGCTACACCTTC; CDR3aa: CASSLVPDNYGYTF
d_gene: .; j_gene: TRBJ2-3; v_gene: TRBV18; abundance: .; CDR3nt: TGTGCCAGCTCACCACCCTCTCAGAACACAGATACGCAGTATTTT; CDR3aa: CASSPPSQNTDTQYF
d_gene: TRBD1; j_gene: TRBJ1-5; v_gene: TRBV28; abundance: .; CDR3nt: TGTGCCAGCAGTTTAGGGTGGACAGGGCCTCAGCCCCAGCATTTT; CDR3aa: CASSLGWTGPQPQHF
d_gene: .; j_gene: TRBJ2-5; v_gene: TRBV5-6; abundance: .; CDR3nt: TGTGCCAGCAGCTTCTCCGGGATCTTCTATGGGGATCAAGAGACCCAGTACTTC; CDR3aa: CASSFSGIFYGDQETQYF
d_gene: .; j_gene: TRBJ1-1; v_gene: TRBV11-1; abundance: .; CDR3nt: TGTGCCAGCAGCTTACATCTCCAGGGCACTGAAGCTTTCTTT; CDR3aa: CASSLHLQGTEAFF
d_gene: .; j_gene: TRBJ1-1; v_gene: TRBV19; abundance: .; CDR3nt: TGTGCCAGTTCGATGGGCACTGAAGCTTTCTTT; CDR3aa: CASSMGTEAFF
d_gene: .; j_gene: TRBJ2-7; v_gene: TRBV7-9; abundance: .; CDR3nt: TGTGCCAGCAGCTTGGTCCTAGCTTCCTACGAGCAGTACTTC; CDR3aa: CASSLVLASYEQYF
d_gene: .; j_gene: TRBJ2-2; v_gene: TRBV3-1/TRBV3-2; abundance: .; CDR3nt: TGTGCCAGCAGCCCGAACGGACCAAACACCGGGGAGCTGTTTTTT; CDR3aa: CASSPNGPNTGELFF
d_gene: TRBD2; j_gene: TRBJ2-7; v_gene: TRBV13; abundance: .; CDR3nt: TGTGCCAGCAGCACAAGCGGGAGGGGAGTTTTATACTACGAGCAGTACTTC; CDR3aa: CASSTSGRGVLYYEQYF
d_gene: .; j_gene: TRBJ2-7; v_gene: TRBV30; abundance: .; CDR3nt: TGTGCCTGGAGTGGCTTCGCGTACGAGCAGTACTTC; CDR3aa: CAWSGFAYEQYF
d_gene: .; j_gene: TRBJ2-7; v_gene: TRBV27; abundance: .; CDR3nt: TGTGCCAGCAGTTTAACCCCCGGACAGTTTACGAAGCAGTACTTC; CDR3aa: CASSLTPGQFTKQYF
d_gene: .; j_gene: TRBJ2-3; v_gene: TRBV2; abundance: few; CDR3nt: TGTGCCAGCAGTGGATATCTAGGAGAGGCGCAGTATTTT; CDR3aa: CASSGYLGEAQYF
d_gene: .; j_gene: TRBJ1-1; v_gene: TRBV6-5; abundance: .; CDR3nt: TGTGCCAGCAGTTCGCAACAGGTGAACACTGAAGCTTTCTTT; CDR3aa: CASSSQQVNTEAFF
d_gene: TRBD1; j_gene: TRBJ2-1; v_gene: TRBV19; abundance: once; CDR3nt: TGTGCCAGTAGTATGACAGGGGGCACCGGTGATGAGCAGTTCTTC; CDR3aa: CASSMTGGTGDEQFF
d_gene: TRBD2; j_gene: TRBJ2-3; v_gene: TRBV11-2; abundance: .; CDR3nt: TGTGCCAGCAGCTTAGGCCTAGCGGGAGCTGGTACAGATACGCAGTATTTT; CDR3aa: CASSLGLAGAGTDTQYF